The 29 T cell receptor beta chains listed next were all sequenced from one sample in a study of blood T cell repertoires in COVID-19. Using immunoSEQ multiplex PCR, the repertoire was profiled, and TCRdb retains in-frame clones only, with some absent. The sample yields around 310,000 clones, about nine tenths seen once. The sample comprised peripheral blood. The source is a woman aged 55-70 years with acute or convalescent COVID-19.

The chain uses TRBV14 and TRBJ2-7; TRBD1 matches at 7 bases. Losses at the gene ends were 6 bases for V and 0 bases for J; bases not matched to a gene: 5. The CDR3 runs 14 residues. Per the germline V gene, CDR1 is SGHDN and CDR2 is FVKESK. CDR3 coding DNA: TGTGCCAGCAGACTGACAGGGAACTCCTACGAGCAGTACTTC. Translating gives CASRLTGNSYEQYF.

The CDR3 DNA follows: TGTGCCAGCAGTACCTATGACAGGGCTAACTATGGCTACACCTTC. Protein product: CASSTYDRANYGYTF. The chain recombines TRBV6-5 with TRBJ1-2; the match to TRBD1 covers 7 bases. This CDR3 spans 15 amino acids. Trimming at V came to 5 bases and at J to 0 bases, leaving 6 bases not matched to a gene. Germline V gives CDR1 MNHEY, CDR2 SVGAGI.

This rearrangement joins TRBV9 to TRBJ2-1; TRBD1 agrees at 8 bases. The CDR3 spans 17 residues. Unmatched junction bases numbered 9, after V lost 0 bases and J lost 4 bases. Germline V gene lookup returns CDR1 SGDLS and CDR2 YYNGEE. CDR3 region: CASSVGDRGSPYNEQFF. The DNA of the CDR3 is TGTGCCAGCAGCGTAGGAGACAGGGGTTCCCCTTACAATGAGCAGTTCTTC.

The chain employs TRBV19 and TRBJ2-2, with D possibly matching TRBD1 (5 bases). The CDR3 is 14 residues long. V lost 5 bases to trimming and J lost 1 base, with 8 bases between them. Germline lookup yields CDR1 LNHDA and CDR2 SQIVND (reference sequence). Here the CDR3 reads CASSSGWNTGELFF. CDR3 DNA sequence: TGTGCCAGTAGTTCAGGGTGGAACACCGGGGAGCTGTTTTTT.

The chain is built from TRBV10-3 and TRBJ1-6, with D possibly TRBD1 on 6 matching bases. CDR1 and CDR2 from the germline V gene are ENHRY and SYGVKD. The CDR3 sequence is 13 residues long. Trimming took 6 bases from V and 8 from J, leaving 11 bases between them. The CDR3 DNA reads TGTGCCATCAGCCCGGACAGCGATTCACCCCTCCACTTT. Its protein is CAISPDSDSPLHF.

This clone has a single count. The chain joins TRBV19 to TRBJ1-5; 7 bases match TRBD1. V was clipped by 6 bases and J by 6 bases; unmatched bases: 11. The CDR3 has 15 residues. Germline V lookup: CDR1 LNHDA, CDR2 SQIVND (reference sequence). This chain's CDR3 is CASSVRKGAGQPQHF. The CDR3 DNA sequence: TGTGCCAGTAGCGTCAGGAAGGGGGCAGGTCAGCCCCAGCATTTT.

The chain couples TRBV3-1 (or the pseudogene TRBV3-2) to TRBJ1-1, with D possibly being TRBD1 (5 bases). V lost 3 bases to trimming and J lost 6 bases, with 5 bases between them. This CDR3 is 11 amino acids long. Germline V lookup: CDR1 LGHDT, CDR2 YNNKEL (reference sequence). The CDR3 DNA sequence: TGTGCCAGCAGCCAGGGGCCTGAAGCTTTCTTT. It encodes CASSQGPEAFF.

This chain links TRBV28 with TRBJ2-7; 7 nucleotides align to TRBD1. CDR3 length: 14 amino acids. Unmatched junction bases numbered 9, after V lost 6 bases and J lost 4 bases. The V gene's germline CDR1 is MDHEN and CDR2 SYDVKM. The CDR3 spells CASRFTGVGYEQYF. The CDR3 bases are TGTGCCAGCAGATTCACAGGGGTAGGGTACGAGCAGTACTTC.

The chain is built from TRBV2 and TRBJ1-5; unclear D gene. Trimming stripped 4 bases from V and 0 bases from J, with 13 bases between. Germline V gives CDR1 SNHLY, CDR2 FYNNEI. The CDR3 totals 16 residues. CDR3 DNA: TGTGCCAGCAGTGGGTCTCGGCGGGCTAGCAATCAGCCCCAGCATTTT. As protein: CASSGSRRASNQPQHF.

The gene calls are TRBV5-4 and TRBJ2-3; 11 bases agree with TRBD2. Germline V gives CDR1 SGHNT, CDR2 YYREEE (reference sequence). The CDR3 loop spans 17 amino acids. V lost 0 bases and J lost 7; bases outside the gene matches: 10. The CDR3 nucleotides are TGTGCCAGCAGCTTGGGGACTATAGCGGGGGGGCCGAATACGCAGTATTTT. Protein: CASSLGTIAGGPNTQYF.

V gene TRBV27 combines with J gene TRBJ1-4, with D uncertain. The CDR3 is made up of 16 amino acids. Trimming pared 3 bases from V and 2 bases from J, leaving 13 bases between. Per germline, CDR1 MNHEY and CDR2 SMNVEV (reference sequence). CDR3 sequence (DNA): TGTGCCAGCAGTTTGGTTCCCCAGTTGACTAATGAAAAACTGTTTTTT. It translates to CASSLVPQLTNEKLFF.

J is TRBJ1-4 and V is TRBV21-1; TRBD1 is the table's D call, not checked against the DNA. TRBV21-1 is termed a pseudogene. This CDR3 has 15 amino acids. The CDR3, as DNA: TGTGCCAGCAGCAAAGCTATCCAGGGTAATGAAAAACTGTTTTTT. Translation gives CASSKAIQGNEKLFF.

The gene calls are TRBV7-9 and TRBJ2-2; 9 bases are shared with TRBD1. V shed 10 bases and J 4 bases; nucleotides not matched to a gene: 16. Germline CDR1 and CDR2: SEHNR and FQNEAQ (reference sequence). The CDR3 totals 17 residues. CDR3 residues: CANRASRQGVGTGELFF. The CDR3 nucleotides read TGTGCCAACAGAGCTTCTCGACAGGGGGTAGGCACCGGGGAGCTGTTTTTT. The complete variable domain, with remaining parts taken from reference TRBV7-9 and TRBJ2-2, reads DTGVSQNPRHKITKRGQNVTFRCDPISEHNRLYWYRQTLGQGPEFLTYFQNEAQLEKSRLLSDRFSAERPKGSFSTLEIQRTEQGDSAMYLCANRASRQGVGTGELFFGEGSRLTVL.

The gene calls are TRBV9 and TRBJ1-1; weak D call: TRBD1 (5 bases). V was pared by 4 bases and J by 5 bases, with 15 bases between. The CDR3 runs to 14 residues. The germline V gene has CDR1 SGDLS and CDR2 YYNGEE. Here the CDR3 reads CASSITGGGTEAFF. CDR3 DNA sequence: TGTGCCAGCAGCATTACCGGGGGAGGTACTGAAGCTTTCTTT. Based on the CDR3 plus reference TRBV9 and TRBJ1-1, the full variable domain is DSGVTQTPKHLITATGQRVTLRCSPRSGDLSVYWYQQSLDQGLQFLIQYYNGEERAKGNILERFSAQQFPDLHSELNLSSLELGDSALYFCASSITGGGTEAFFGQGTRLTVV.

In its sample, this clone was seen a few times. The chain is built from TRBV24-1 and TRBJ2-1, with TRBD1 matching over 7 bases. Germline V gene data show CDR1 as KGHDR and CDR2 as SFDVKD. The length of the CDR3 is 16 residues. The trim removed 0 bases at V and 3 bases at J, leaving 4 bases unmatched. Here the CDR3 DNA reads TGTGCCACCAGTGATTTGGTCCAGGGGGACTACAATGAGCAGTTCTTC. It yields the protein CATSDLVQGDYNEQFF.

This clone was found once. The chain carries TRBV27 and TRBJ2-7; D perhaps matches TRBD2 (6 bases). The germline V gene encodes CDR1 MNHEY and CDR2 SMNVEV (reference sequence). The V and J ends lost 6 bases and 4 bases respectively, with 16 bases between them. The CDR3 sequence is 14 residues long. The CDR3 loop reads CASSKGVGGYEQYF. The CDR3 DNA reads TGTGCCAGCAGCAAGGGAGTGGGGGGTTACGAGCAGTACTTC.

The chain couples TRBV19 to TRBJ1-6; 7 bases are shared with TRBD1. With V trimmed by 5 bases and J by 7 bases, 5 bases remained unmatched. The germline V gene has CDR1 LNHDA and CDR2 SQIVND (reference sequence). CDR3 length: 14 amino acids. CDR3 sequence reads: CASSLGTDNSPLHF. Written as DNA, the CDR3 is TGTGCCAGTAGTCTCGGGACAGACAATTCACCCCTCCACTTT.

The chain links TRBV12-5 to TRBJ2-3, with D possibly matching TRBD1 (6 bases). Between the trimmed V and J ends, which lost 5 bases and 5 bases, there was a span of 23 bases. The germline V gene encodes CDR1 LGHNT and CDR2 FRNRAP. The CDR3 runs to 17 residues. The CDR3 sequence is CASGPAGAATRGDTQYF. The CDR3 DNA is TGTGCTAGTGGTCCGGCTGGTGCCGCTACCAGGGGAGATACGCAGTATTTT. Combining the CDR3 with reference TRBV12-5 and TRBJ2-3 gives the whole variable domain DARVTQTPRHKVTEMGQEVTMRCQPILGHNTVFWYRQTMMQGLELLAYFRNRAPLDDSGMPKDRFSAEMPDATLATLKIQPSEPRDSAVYFCASGPAGAATRGDTQYFGPGTRLTVL.

The rearrangement uses TRBV28 and TRBJ2-7; 9 nucleotides match TRBD1. V lost 7 bases to trimming and J lost 2 bases; unmatched junction nucleotides: 6. Germline loops: CDR1 MDHEN, CDR2 SYDVKM. The CDR3 is 14 amino acids. The CDR3 spells CASIGQGSTYEQYF. CDR3 in DNA: TGTGCCAGCATTGGACAGGGGTCGACCTACGAGCAGTACTTC.

The chain couples TRBV25-1 to TRBJ2-3; the match to TRBD1 covers 12 bases. The V gene's germline CDR1 is MGHDK and CDR2 SYGVNS. V was pared by 2 bases and J by 5 bases, with 2 bases of the junction left unmatched. The CDR3 runs to 15 residues. This CDR3 reads CASSERDRGRDTQYF. The CDR3 nucleotides are TGTGCCAGCAGTGAAAGGGACAGGGGGCGAGATACGCAGTATTTT.

The chain has TRBV3-1 (or the pseudogene TRBV3-2) and TRBJ1-3, with 8 bases that match TRBD1. The CDR3 consists of 16 residues. Trimming removed 4 bases from V and 0 bases from J; junction bases left unmatched: 5. Germline assignment: CDR1 LGHDT and CDR2 YNNKEL (reference sequence). CDR3 sequence reads: CASSPRDRSSGNTIYF. CDR3 DNA sequence: TGTGCCAGCAGCCCTCGGGACAGGAGCTCTGGAAACACCATATATTTT.

The CDR3 protein is CASSQEWTGEFNEKLFF. Here the CDR3 DNA reads TGTGCCAGCAGCCAAGAATGGACAGGGGAGTTTAATGAAAAACTGTTTTTT. The V call is TRBV3-1 (or the pseudogene TRBV3-2), the J call TRBJ1-4; 9 bases align to TRBD1. J was trimmed by 4 bases and V by 0 bases; bases with no gene match: 6. Germline V CDR1 and CDR2: LGHDT, YNNKEL (reference sequence). The length of the CDR3 is 17 residues.

This clone was counted once. This chain uses TRBV6-2 or TRBV6-3 with TRBJ2-7; 10 bases line up with TRBD1. CDR1 MNHEY and CDR2 SVGEGT come from the germline V gene. The V and J ends lost 4 bases and 4 bases, in that order; junction bases with no gene match: 16. The CDR3 length is 18 residues. The CDR3 here is CASSFDDKTGTGVYEQYF. Here the CDR3 DNA reads TGTGCCAGCAGTTTCGATGACAAGACCGGGACAGGGGTATACGAGCAGTACTTC.

V gene TRBV6-1 combines with J gene TRBJ1-4; TRBD1 matches at 7 bases. V lost 3 bases to trimming and J lost 8 bases; unmatched junction nucleotides: 3. The CDR3 totals 13 residues. Germline-derived CDR1 and CDR2 are MNHNS and SASEGT. The CDR3 DNA sequence: TGTGCCAGCAGTGACAGGGGGAGAGAAAAACTGTTTTTT. Translation: CASSDRGREKLFF.

The V call is TRBV18, the J call TRBJ1-5; D possibly corresponds to TRBD1 (6 bases). The CDR3 runs 14 residues. V lost 1 base to trimming and J lost 7 bases, with 11 bases between them. CDR1 is KGHSH, CDR2 LQKENI, per germline. CDR3 nucleotide sequence: TGTGCCAGCTCACCACGGCAGGGGAGCCAGCCCCAGCATTTT. This gives the protein CASSPRQGSQPQHF. Full variable domain (rest looked up from reference TRBV18 and TRBJ1-5): NAGVMQNPRHLVRRRGQEARLRCSPMKGHSHVYWYRQLPEEGLKFMVYLQKENIIDESGMPKERFSAEFPKEGPSILRIQQVVRGDSAAYFCASSPRQGSQPQHFGDGTRLSIL.

This clone was counted a single time. This rearrangement joins TRBV3-1 (or the pseudogene TRBV3-2) to TRBJ2-3; tentative D call: TRBD1 (5 bases). The V and J ends lost 0 bases and 4 bases respectively, with 20 bases between them. The CDR3 sequence is 18 residues long. Germline V gene sequence: CDR1 LGHDT, CDR2 YNNKEL (reference sequence). In DNA, the CDR3 is TGTGCCAGCAGCCAAGATCAGGGCCCCCCATGCAGCCCAGATACGCAGTATTTT. It encodes CASSQDQGPPCSPDTQYF.

This chain connects TRBV19 to TRBJ2-7; TRBD2 agrees at 8 bases. After removal of 3 bases from V and 1 base from J, the junction contained 2 bases not matched to a gene. The CDR3 is made up of 14 amino acids. The germline gives CDR1 LNHDA, CDR2 SQIVND (reference sequence). CDR3 DNA: TGTGCCAGTAGTATGTCTAGCGGGTCCTACGAGCAGTACTTC. It specifies CASSMSSGSYEQYF. Combining the CDR3 with reference TRBV19 and TRBJ2-7 gives the whole variable domain DGGITQSPKYLFRKEGQNVTLSCEQNLNHDAMYWYRQDPGQGLRLIYYSQIVNDFQKGDIAEGYSVSREKKESFPLTVTSAQKNPTAFYLCASSMSSGSYEQYFGPGTRLTVT.

This chain links TRBV29-1 with TRBJ1-2; 9 bases map to TRBD1. Germline CDR1 reads SQVTM; CDR2 reads ANQGSEA. This CDR3 is built from 13 residues. J gave up 6 bases and V 7 bases, and 9 bases lay outside the gene matches. CDR3 DNA: TGCAGCGGCCTACAGGGGGCTGGGGATGGCTACACCTTC. It codes for CSGLQGAGDGYTF. Full variable domain (missing parts from reference TRBV29-1 and TRBJ1-2): SAVISQKPSRDICQRGTSLTIQCQVDSQVTMMFWYRQQPGQSLTLIATANQGSEATYESGFVIDKFPISRPNLTFSTLTVSNMSPEDSSIYLCSGLQGAGDGYTFGSGTRLTVV.

The V call is TRBV5-5, the J call TRBJ2-3, with a possible D match to TRBD1 (5 bases). The CDR3 covers 15 residues. V was trimmed by 1 base and J by 3 bases, leaving 12 bases between them. Germline V gives CDR1 SGHKS, CDR2 YYEKEE (reference sequence). The CDR3 DNA follows: TGTGCCAGCAGCTTGCGCAGGGTAGGGACAGATACGCAGTATTTT. It is translated as CASSLRRVGTDTQYF.